The clone carrying this T cell receptor beta chain was recorded a few times. The data originate from a study of shared clonotypes between healthy human individuals. As handled by the study authors: Junction-only immunoSEQ sequences carried no quality scores, so filtering differed. Using immunoSEQ multiplex PCR, the repertoire was profiled, and TCRdb retains in-frame clones only, with some absent. Clone size and the V and J calls come from that table; the DNA yielded D and trimming. The sample shows approximately 530,000 clones, 95% to 97% of them seen only once. Germline CDR1 SEHNR, CDR2 FQNEAQ (reference sequence). V lost 5 bases and J 4 bases, leaving 12 bases between the germline ends. The CDR3 is made up of 14 amino acids. Study donors comprised healthy, HIV-negative adults devoid of recent acute infection or vaccination.

The sequencing sample was made of naive CD4+ T cells sorted from blood. Subset specified: CD45RA+ positively selected. This chain links TRBV7-9 with TRBJ2-1; D not certain. This clonotype originated in a woman aged 25 to 39 in good health. Here the CDR3 DNA reads TGTGCCAGCAGCCGGGCGGCGCTATACAATGAGCAGTTCTTC. Amino acid sequence: CASSRAALYNEQFF.